This record covers a single T cell receptor beta chain. Its specific antigen is unknown. Base qualities were left out, and no much larger clone turns up one base away. Per the publication, the time point label means: newly diagnosed, previously untreated cHL patient sample. Magnetic negative selection with a Miltenyi CD4+ T cell isolation kit was used to purify CD4+ T cells from thawed PBMCs. As a comparison group for the relapsed/refractory trial patients, PBMCs from patients with newly diagnosed, previously untreated classical Hodgkin lymphoma were sequenced. Peripheral blood was collected in 8 mL Vacutainer Cell Preparation Tubes, from which PBMCs were isolated by centrifugation and then cryopreserved. Purified CD4+ and CD8+ fractions were generated only in cases for which an additional PBMC sample was available. Magnetically labelled cells were removed on LS columns in a quadroMACS separator, and the flow-through was collected as the purified fraction.

The entry originates in a study of PD-1 blockade in classical Hodgkin lymphoma (dated by TCRdb to the early 2020s). Regarding the research as a whole: To define a peripheral blood immune signature of response to PD-1 blockade in classical Hodgkin lymphoma, the study combined TCR beta sequencing with CyTOF.

Overall study outcomes, separate from this receptor: The study was limited to a single clinical trial cohort, and causes of repertoire differences, possibly disease activity or prior therapy, remained undefined. Baseline TCR diversity was reported to be lower in newly diagnosed patients than in healthy donors and to be lower still in relapsed/refractory patients.

Trimming takes 2 bases from V and 6 bases from J, and the germline ends sit 18 bases apart. The CDR3 has 15 amino acids, counting the end cysteine and phenylalanine. Kept here is only the CDR3 DNA, which spans 45 bases and is read in frame from base 1. For CDR1 and CDR2, the germline V gene lists SQVTM and ANQGSEA. The Qiagen DNeasy kit was used to extract genomic DNA from unsorted PBMCs and from the negatively selected CD4+ and CD8+ fractions. TCR beta CDR3 regions were subjected to amplification by immunoSEQ multiplex PCR with primers that anneal to V and J segments. A synthetic immune receptor repertoire was used to minimize amplification bias, and any remaining bias was removed computationally after sequencing. In the paper's pipeline: Repertoire diversity was quantified as the Shannon entropy index using custom Python scripts. Unsorted, CD4+ and CD8+ repertoires were analyzed separately, except in combined analyses where CD4+ and CD8+ sequences were merged in silico. TCRdb holds this immuneACCESS table with in-frame rearrangements only. Some clones are missing; in checked studies, unresolved V genes explain under half, and the rest has no known cause. D and trimming come from the DNA, and the V and J calls and clone size come from that table. The sample yields around 20,000 clones; approximately 80% were counted once. Approximately 1.3% of the sample is in the top ten clones.

This chain is built from TRBV29-1 and TRBJ2-3; the D gene identity is not certain. The clonotype originates from a human donor with classical Hodgkin lymphoma. Sequenced sample: CD4+ T cells from blood. The sequenced DNA is TGCAGCGTTGAAAATGAAGGTAGAGCTCAGGATACGCAGTATTTT. Its protein product is CSVENEGRAQDTQYF.